This TCR beta chain was obtained from a study of response to subunit inactivated influenza vaccine. Notes on the study in general: T cells newly recruited by each seasonal influenza vaccination are few, the authors suggested.

This clonotype was detected only a few times. The antigen is not known. Germline lookup yields CDR1 LGHNA and CDR2 YSLEER. CDR3 size: 14 residues. V lost 4 bases and J 7 bases, leaving 14 bases between the germline ends. A single record per CDR3 protein comes from TCRdb applying MiXCR to the RT-PCR reads. Of 650,000 to 700,000 distinct CDR3 sequences in the sample, around 16% were seen once. This TCR came from a man aged 45-65 years who received an inactivated influenza vaccine. Sequenced material: PBMCs from blood, taken about 12 days after vaccination. The J gene is TRBJ2-1, the V gene TRBV4-3; D perhaps matches TRBD2 (6 bases). The CDR3, as DNA: TGCGCCAGCAGCCCAGACGTGGGGGGTAATGAGCAGTTCTTC. Protein product: CASSPDVGGNEQFF.